This TCR beta chain was found in a study of post-analysis software for immune sequencing data. The wider study: Relapsing-remitting, secondary progressive and progressive-relapsing courses of multiple sclerosis were included. Regarding the study as a whole: The study found significantly lower normalized Chao1 diversity in multiple sclerosis patients than in controls. With F measure, samples from one preparation batch clustered together strongly. Patients used five TRBV segments, including TRBV5-6, TRBV5-1 and TRBV20-1, more often than controls.

V dropped 5 bases and J dropped 3; count of bases not matched to a gene: 9. The CDR3 has 15 amino acids. Germline lookup yields CDR1 SGHNT and CDR2 YYREEE (reference sequence). For this clonotype: Its matching antigen is unknown.

Unique molecular identifiers had been added to the TCR beta cDNA libraries. TCRdb itself ran the PCR reads through MiXCR, one entry per CDR3 protein. The sample lists hundreds of thousands of distinct CDR3 sequences, 59% occurring once. The sample comprised blood. The chain joins TRBV5-4 to TRBJ2-7, with 9 bases fitting TRBD1. The clonotype was recovered from a girl aged 2-10 years with multiple sclerosis. CDR3 sequence: CASSPTGTGLYEQYF. The CDR3 nucleotides are TGTGCCAGCAGTCCAACCGGGACAGGGCTCTACGAGCAGTACTTC.